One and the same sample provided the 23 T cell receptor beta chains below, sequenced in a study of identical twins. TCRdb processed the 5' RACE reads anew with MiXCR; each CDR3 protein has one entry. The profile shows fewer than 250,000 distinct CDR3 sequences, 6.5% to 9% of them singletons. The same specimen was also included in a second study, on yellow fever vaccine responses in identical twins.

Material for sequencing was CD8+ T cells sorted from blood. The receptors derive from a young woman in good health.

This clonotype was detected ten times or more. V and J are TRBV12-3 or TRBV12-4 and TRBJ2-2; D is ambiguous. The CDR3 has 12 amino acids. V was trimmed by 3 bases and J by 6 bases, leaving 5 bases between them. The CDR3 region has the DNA TGTGCCAGCAGTTTTCAACCCGGGGAGCTGTTTTTT. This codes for CASSFQPGELFF.

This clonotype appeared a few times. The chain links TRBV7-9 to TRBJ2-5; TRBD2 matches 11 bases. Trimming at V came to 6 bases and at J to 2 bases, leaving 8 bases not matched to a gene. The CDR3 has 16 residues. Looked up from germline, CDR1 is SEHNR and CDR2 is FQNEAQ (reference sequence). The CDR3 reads CASSLLSGRGQETQYF. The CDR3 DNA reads TGTGCCAGCAGTTTGCTTAGCGGGAGGGGGCAAGAGACCCAGTACTTC.

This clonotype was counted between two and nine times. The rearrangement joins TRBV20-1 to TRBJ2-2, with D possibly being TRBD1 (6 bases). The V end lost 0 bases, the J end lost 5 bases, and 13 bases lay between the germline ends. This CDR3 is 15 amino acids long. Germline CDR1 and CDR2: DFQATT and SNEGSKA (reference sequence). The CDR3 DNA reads TGCAGTGCTAGAGACCTTACAGGGTATACCGGGGAGCTGTTTTTT. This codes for CSARDLTGYTGELFF.

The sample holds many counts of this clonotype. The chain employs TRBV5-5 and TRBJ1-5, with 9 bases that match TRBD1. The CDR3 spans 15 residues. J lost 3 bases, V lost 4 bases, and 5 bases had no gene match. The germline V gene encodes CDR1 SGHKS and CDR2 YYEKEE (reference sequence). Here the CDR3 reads CASSLTGGDNQPQHF. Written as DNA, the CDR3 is TGTGCCAGCAGCCTGACAGGGGGTGACAATCAGCCCCAGCATTTT.

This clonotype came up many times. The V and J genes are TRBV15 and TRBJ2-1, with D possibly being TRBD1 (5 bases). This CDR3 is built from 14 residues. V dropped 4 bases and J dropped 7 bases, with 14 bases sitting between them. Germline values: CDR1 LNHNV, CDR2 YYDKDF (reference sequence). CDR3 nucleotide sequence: TGTGCCACCAGCAACGACCAGGGTTGGAATGAGCAGTTCTTC. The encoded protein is CATSNDQGWNEQFF.

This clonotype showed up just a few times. This chain's CDR3 is CASKLGGNRETQYF. The CDR3 DNA is TGTGCCAGCAAATTAGGGGGAAACAGGGAGACCCAGTACTTC. V gene TRBV7-9 combines with J gene TRBJ2-5; D might be TRBD1 (6 bases). V was pared by 7 bases and J by 5 bases, with 17 bases between. This CDR3 comprises 14 residues. Per the germline V gene, CDR1 is SEHNR and CDR2 is FQNEAQ (reference sequence).

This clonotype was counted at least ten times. The CDR3 region has the DNA TGTGCCAGCAGTTCAGGGACTAGCGGTTACCACACCGGGGAGCTGTTTTTT. Translated, it gives CASSSGTSGYHTGELFF. This rearrangement joins TRBV28 to TRBJ2-2, with 11 nucleotides matching TRBD2. The germline V gene has CDR1 MDHEN and CDR2 SYDVKM. Trimming cost V 4 bases and J 3 bases; bases outside gene matches: 7. CDR3 length: 17 residues.

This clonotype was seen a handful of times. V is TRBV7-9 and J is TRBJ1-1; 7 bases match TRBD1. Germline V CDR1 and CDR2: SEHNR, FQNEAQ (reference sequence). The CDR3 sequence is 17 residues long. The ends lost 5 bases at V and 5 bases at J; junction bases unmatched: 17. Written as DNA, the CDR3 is TGTGCCAGCAGCAATGCCGACAGGGTGTCGGAGAAAACTGAAGCTTTCTTT. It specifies CASSNADRVSEKTEAFF.

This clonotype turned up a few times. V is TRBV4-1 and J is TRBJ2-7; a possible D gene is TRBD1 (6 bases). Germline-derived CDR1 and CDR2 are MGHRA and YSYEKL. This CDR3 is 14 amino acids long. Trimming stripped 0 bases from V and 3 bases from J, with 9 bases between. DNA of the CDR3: TGCGCCAGCAGCCAAGAGGCCAGGGGCTACGAGCAGTACTTC. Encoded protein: CASSQEARGYEQYF.

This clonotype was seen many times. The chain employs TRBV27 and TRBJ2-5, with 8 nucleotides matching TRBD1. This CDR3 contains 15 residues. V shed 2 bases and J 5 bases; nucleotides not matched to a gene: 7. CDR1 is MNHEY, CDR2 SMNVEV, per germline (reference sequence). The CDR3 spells CASSLGTGEFETQYF. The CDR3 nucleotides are TGTGCCAGCAGTTTAGGGACAGGTGAATTCGAGACCCAGTACTTC.

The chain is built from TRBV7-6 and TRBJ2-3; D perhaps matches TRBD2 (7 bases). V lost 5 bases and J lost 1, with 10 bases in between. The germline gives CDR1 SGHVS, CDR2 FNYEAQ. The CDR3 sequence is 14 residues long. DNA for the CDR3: TGTGCCAGCAGCGGGGGGGCTGGCACAGATACGCAGTATTTT. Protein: CASSGGAGTDTQYF. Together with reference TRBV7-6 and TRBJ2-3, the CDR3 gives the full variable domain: GAGVSQSPRYKVTKRGQDVALRCDPISGHVSLYWYRQALGQGPEFLTYFNYEAQQDKSGLPNDRFSAERPEGSISTLTIQRTEQRDSAMYRCASSGGAGTDTQYFGPGTRLTVL.

CDR3 amino acids: CSARDLGDYYGYTF. In DNA, the CDR3 is TGCAGTGCTAGAGATCTAGGGGACTACTATGGCTACACCTTC. The chain uses TRBV20-1 and TRBJ1-2; D is possibly TRBD1 (5 bases). The ends were cut back, 0 bases at V and 3 bases at J, with 11 bases in the middle. Germline CDR1 DFQATT, CDR2 SNEGSKA (reference sequence). CDR3 size: 14 residues.

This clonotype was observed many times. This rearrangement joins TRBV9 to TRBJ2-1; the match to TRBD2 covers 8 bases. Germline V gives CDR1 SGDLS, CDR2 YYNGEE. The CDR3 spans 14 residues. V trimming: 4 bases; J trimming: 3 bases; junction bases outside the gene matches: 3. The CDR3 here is CASSTSGSYNEQFF. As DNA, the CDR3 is TGTGCCAGCAGCACAAGCGGGAGCTACAATGAGCAGTTCTTC.

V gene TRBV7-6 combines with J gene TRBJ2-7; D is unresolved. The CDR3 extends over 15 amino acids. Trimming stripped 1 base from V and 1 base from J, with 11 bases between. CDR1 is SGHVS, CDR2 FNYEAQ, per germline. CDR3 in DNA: TGTGCCAGCAGCTTAGAACAAGGCACATCCTACGAGCAGTACTTC. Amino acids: CASSLEQGTSYEQYF.

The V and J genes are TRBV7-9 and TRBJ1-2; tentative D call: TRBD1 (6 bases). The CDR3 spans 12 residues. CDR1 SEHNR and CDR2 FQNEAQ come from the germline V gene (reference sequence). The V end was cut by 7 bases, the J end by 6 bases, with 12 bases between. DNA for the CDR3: TGTGCCAGCAAGGGGGGGTTTCATGGCTACACCTTC. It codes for CASKGGFHGYTF. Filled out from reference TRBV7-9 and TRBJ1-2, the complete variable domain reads DTGVSQNPRHKITKRGQNVTFRCDPISEHNRLYWYRQTLGQGPEFLTYFQNEAQLEKSRLLSDRFSAERPKGSFSTLEIQRTEQGDSAMYLCASKGGFHGYTFGSGTRLTVV.

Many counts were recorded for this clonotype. DNA for the CDR3: TGTGCCAGCAGTACCCGTCCGGGACTAGCGGGAGGGCAATTCAATGAGCAGTTCTTC. This encodes CASSTRPGLAGGQFNEQFF. The J gene is TRBJ2-1, the V gene TRBV6-2 or TRBV6-3, with 16 bases that match TRBD2. With V trimmed by 5 bases and J by 6 bases, 13 bases remained unmatched. CDR1 MNHEY and CDR2 SVGEGT come from the germline V gene. The CDR3 runs 19 residues.

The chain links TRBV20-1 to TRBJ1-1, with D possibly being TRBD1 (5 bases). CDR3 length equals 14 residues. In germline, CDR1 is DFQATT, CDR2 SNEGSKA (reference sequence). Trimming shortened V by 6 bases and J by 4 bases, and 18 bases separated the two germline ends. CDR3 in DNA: TGCAGTGCGCATCCGCCGGGGGTTACCACTGAAGCTTTCTTT. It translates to CSAHPPGVTTEAFF.

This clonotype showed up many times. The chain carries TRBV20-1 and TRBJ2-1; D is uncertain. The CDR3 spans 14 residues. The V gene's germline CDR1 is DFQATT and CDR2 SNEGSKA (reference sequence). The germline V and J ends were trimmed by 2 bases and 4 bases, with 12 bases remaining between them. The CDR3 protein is CSARNPDQYNEQFF. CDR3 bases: TGCAGTGCTAGAAATCCCGATCAGTACAATGAGCAGTTCTTC.

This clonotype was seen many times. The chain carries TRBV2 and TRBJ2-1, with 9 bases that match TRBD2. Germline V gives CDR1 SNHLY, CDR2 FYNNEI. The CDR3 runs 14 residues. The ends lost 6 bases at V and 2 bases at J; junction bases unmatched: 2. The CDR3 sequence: CASRRLAAYNEQFF. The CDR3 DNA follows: TGTGCCAGCAGACGACTAGCGGCCTACAATGAGCAGTTCTTC.

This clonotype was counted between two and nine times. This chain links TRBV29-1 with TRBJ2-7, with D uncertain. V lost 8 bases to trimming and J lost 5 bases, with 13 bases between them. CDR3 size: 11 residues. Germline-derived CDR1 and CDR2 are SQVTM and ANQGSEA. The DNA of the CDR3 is TGCAGCCACGCCGACGGTAACGAGCAGTACTTC. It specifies CSHADGNEQYF.

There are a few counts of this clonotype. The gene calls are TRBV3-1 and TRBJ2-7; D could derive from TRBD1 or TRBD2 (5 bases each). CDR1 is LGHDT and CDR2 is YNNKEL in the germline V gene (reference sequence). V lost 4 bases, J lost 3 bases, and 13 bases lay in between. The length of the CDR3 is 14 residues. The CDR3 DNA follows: TGTGCCAGCAGCCTGGGGCACGGGAACTACGAGCAGTACTTC. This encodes CASSLGHGNYEQYF.

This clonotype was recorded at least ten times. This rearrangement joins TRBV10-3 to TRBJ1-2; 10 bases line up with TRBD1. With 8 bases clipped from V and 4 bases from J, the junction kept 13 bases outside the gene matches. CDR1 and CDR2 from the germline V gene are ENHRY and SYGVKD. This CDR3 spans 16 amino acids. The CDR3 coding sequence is TGTGCCATCGAGGCGTCCGGGACAGGGGAGGCCTATGGCTACACCTTC. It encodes CAIEASGTGEAYGYTF.

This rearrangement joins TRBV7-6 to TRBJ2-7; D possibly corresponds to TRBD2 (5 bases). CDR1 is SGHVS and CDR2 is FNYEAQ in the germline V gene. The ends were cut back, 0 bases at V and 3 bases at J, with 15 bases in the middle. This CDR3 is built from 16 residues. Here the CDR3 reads CASSLASGLPDYEQYV. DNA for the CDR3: TGTGCCAGCAGCTTAGCTTCTGGACTCCCGGACTACGAGCAGTACGTC.